The 9 T cell receptor beta chains below were found in one sample sequenced in a study of T cell responses to AZD1222 COVID-19 vaccine. The method was immunoSEQ multiplex PCR; TCRdb's version includes in-frame clones alone and lacks a portion of them. The data hold approximately 150,000 clones, with about 94% observed a single time. The sequenced sample was peripheral blood, obtained 28 days after the second AZD1222 dose. The receptors here all came from an adult who received the AZD1222 COVID-19 vaccine.

The rearrangement joins TRBV6-2 or TRBV6-3 to TRBJ2-5; D call uncertain. V was cut by 6 bases and J by 5 bases, with 16 bases left in between. The CDR3 spans 14 residues. Germline V lookup: CDR1 MNHEY, CDR2 SVGEGT. CDR3 bases: TGTGCCAGCAGCCAGCTAGGAAACGTCGAGACCCAGTACTTC. Translation gives CASSQLGNVETQYF.

The chain uses TRBV5-1 and TRBJ2-1; TRBD2 matches at 7 bases. The CDR3 totals 15 residues. The germline gives CDR1 SGHRS, CDR2 YFSETQ. J was trimmed by 3 bases and V by 4 bases; bases with no gene match: 7. The CDR3 nucleotides read TGCGCCAGCAGCCCGACTGGCGGGGGCTACAATGAGCAGTTCTTC. It translates to CASSPTGGGYNEQFF.

CDR3 loop: CSAERGYEQYF. CDR3 coding DNA: TGCAGTGCCGAGAGGGGGTACGAGCAGTACTTC. The chain links TRBV20-1 to TRBJ2-7, with a weak D call TRBD1 (6 bases). V lost 6 bases to trimming and J lost 4 bases, with 10 bases between them. Germline CDR1 is DFQATT and CDR2 is SNEGSKA (reference sequence). CDR3 size: 11 residues.

This rearrangement joins TRBV29-1 to TRBJ2-7, with a possible D match to TRBD2 (6 bases). Deletions cut 4 bases from V and 6 bases from J, with 16 bases between. This CDR3 has 13 residues. Germline V gives CDR1 SQVTM, CDR2 ANQGSEA. This CDR3 is CSVVAGGGGEQYF. The CDR3 nucleotides read TGCAGCGTTGTTGCCGGGGGAGGTGGCGAGCAGTACTTC.

This clone was observed a few times. The rearrangement uses TRBV20-1 and TRBJ1-5; maybe TRBD1 (6 bases). V was shortened by 3 bases and J by 7 bases, with 19 bases between the two germline ends. Germline loops: CDR1 DFQATT, CDR2 SNEGSKA (reference sequence). The CDR3 is 15 residues long. CDR3: CSASRGAGFAQPQHF. The CDR3 nucleotides read TGCAGTGCTAGTAGGGGGGCTGGATTCGCCCAGCCCCAGCATTTT.

This sequence joins TRBV28 and TRBJ2-1; TRBD1 aligns across 7 bases. This CDR3 contains 14 residues. V was clipped by 9 bases and J by 0 bases; unmatched bases: 5. The germline CDR1 and CDR2 sequences are MDHEN and SYDVKM. CDR3 nucleotides: TGTGCCAGTACAGGGGCGAACTCCTACAATGAGCAGTTCTTC. Translation: CASTGANSYNEQFF.

This chain uses TRBV12-3 or TRBV12-4 with TRBJ1-2; D perhaps matches TRBD1 (5 bases). Trimming cost V 6 bases and J 6 bases, with 8 bases left between them. The CDR3 has 11 amino acids. The CDR3 protein is CASRLTDGYTF. CDR3 sequence (DNA): TGTGCCAGCAGACTGACAGATGGCTACACCTTC.

This clone was observed a few times. This sequence joins TRBV14 and TRBJ2-3; 8 positions agree with TRBD1. CDR1 and CDR2 (germline): SGHDN, FVKESK. V gave up 4 bases and J gave up 6 bases; unmatched junction bases: 6. This CDR3 spans 14 amino acids. Here the CDR3 reads CASSPSGGFDTQYF. CDR3 DNA: TGTGCCAGCAGCCCGTCAGGGGGCTTTGATACGCAGTATTTT.

The V gene is TRBV19, the J gene TRBJ2-2; no definite D call. The CDR3 spans 13 residues. Germline-derived CDR1 and CDR2 are LNHDA and SQIVND (reference sequence). Trimming left V 9 bases short and J 4 bases short, with 12 bases between. CDR3 sequence reads: CASGPRTTGELFF. In DNA, the CDR3 is TGTGCCAGCGGCCCCCGTACCACCGGGGAGCTGTTTTTT.